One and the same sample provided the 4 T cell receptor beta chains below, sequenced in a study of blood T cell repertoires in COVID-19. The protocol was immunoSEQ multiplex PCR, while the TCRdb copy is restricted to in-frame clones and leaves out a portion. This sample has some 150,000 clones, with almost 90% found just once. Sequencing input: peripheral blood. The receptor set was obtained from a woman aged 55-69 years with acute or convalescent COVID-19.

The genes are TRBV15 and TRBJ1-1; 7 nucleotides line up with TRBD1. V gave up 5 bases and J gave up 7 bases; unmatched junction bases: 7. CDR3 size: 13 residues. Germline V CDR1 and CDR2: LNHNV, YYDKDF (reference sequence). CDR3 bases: TGTGCCACCAGCGAGCGGACAGGTGATGAAGCTTTCTTT. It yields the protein CATSERTGDEAFF.

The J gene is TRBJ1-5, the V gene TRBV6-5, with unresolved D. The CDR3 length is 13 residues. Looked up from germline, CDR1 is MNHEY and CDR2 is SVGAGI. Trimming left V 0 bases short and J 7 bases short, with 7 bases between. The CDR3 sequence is CASSYSNNQPQHF. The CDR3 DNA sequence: TGTGCCAGCAGTTACTCAAACAACCAGCCCCAGCATTTT.

CDR3 nucleotide sequence: TGTGCCAGCAGTAAGAGGGGGGAGGGCACTGAAGCTTTCTTT. Amino acids: CASSKRGEGTEAFF. The chain is built from TRBV6-2 or TRBV6-3 and TRBJ1-1; D is possibly TRBD1 (6 bases). Germline V lookup: CDR1 MNHEY, CDR2 SVGEGT. This CDR3 comprises 14 residues. Trimming cost V 5 bases and J 4 bases, with 14 bases left between them.

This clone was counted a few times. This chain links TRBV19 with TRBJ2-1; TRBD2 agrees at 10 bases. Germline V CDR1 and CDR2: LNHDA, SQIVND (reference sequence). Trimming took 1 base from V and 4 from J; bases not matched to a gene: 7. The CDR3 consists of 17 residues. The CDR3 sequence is CASSIGSASGRYNEQFF. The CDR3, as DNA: TGTGCCAGTAGTATAGGTAGTGCTAGCGGGAGATACAATGAGCAGTTCTTC.